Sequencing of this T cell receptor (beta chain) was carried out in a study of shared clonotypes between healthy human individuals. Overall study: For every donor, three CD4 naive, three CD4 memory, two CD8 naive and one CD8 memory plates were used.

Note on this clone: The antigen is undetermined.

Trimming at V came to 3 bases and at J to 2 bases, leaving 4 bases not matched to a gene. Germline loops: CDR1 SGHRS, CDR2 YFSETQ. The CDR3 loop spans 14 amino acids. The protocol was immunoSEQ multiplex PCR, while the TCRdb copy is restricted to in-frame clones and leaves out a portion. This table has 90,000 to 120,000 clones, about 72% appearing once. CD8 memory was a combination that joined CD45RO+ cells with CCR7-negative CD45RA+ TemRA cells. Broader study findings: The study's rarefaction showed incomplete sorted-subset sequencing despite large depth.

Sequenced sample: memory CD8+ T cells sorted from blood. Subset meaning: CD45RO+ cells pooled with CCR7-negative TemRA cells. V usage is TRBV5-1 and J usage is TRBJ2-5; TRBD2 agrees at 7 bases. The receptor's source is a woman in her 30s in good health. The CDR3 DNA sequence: TGCGCCAGCAGCTGGGGGGACTATCAAGAGACCCAGTACTTC. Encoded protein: CASSWGDYQETQYF.